Following are 21 T cell receptor beta chains from one sample sequenced in a study of blood T cell repertoires in COVID-19. TCRdb keeps only in-frame clones here, not all; method: immunoSEQ multiplex PCR. Here the sample spans roughly 250,000 clones, about 85% being singletons. The sample consisted of peripheral blood. These receptors all stem from a human donor with COVID-19, enrolled during active disease. The donor label of this sample is uncertain.

The V and J genes are TRBV5-6 and TRBJ2-1; D gene unclear. The V end lost 0 bases, the J end lost 6 bases, and 7 bases lay between the germline ends. CDR1 and CDR2 (germline): SGHDT, YYEEEE. This CDR3 has 13 amino acids. The CDR3 here is CASSLGLSNEQFF. CDR3 DNA sequence: TGTGCCAGCAGCTTGGGCCTAAGCAATGAGCAGTTCTTC.

Only a few counts were recorded for this clone. The V and J genes are TRBV3-1 (or the pseudogene TRBV3-2) and TRBJ1-2; D is possibly TRBD1 (6 bases). From germline, CDR1 is LGHDT and CDR2 YNNKEL (reference sequence). The CDR3 runs to 15 residues. V lost 2 bases and J 1 base, leaving 11 bases between the germline ends. The CDR3 protein is CASSQWGRINYGYTF. The DNA for the CDR3 is TGTGCCAGCAGCCAATGGGGGCGGATTAACTATGGCTACACCTTC.

This clone was seen a single time. The rearrangement uses TRBV2 and TRBJ2-7; TRBD2 is a possible D gene (6 bases). This CDR3 spans 14 amino acids. Trimming removed 4 bases from V and 4 bases from J, with 14 bases in between. Looked up from germline, CDR1 is SNHLY and CDR2 is FYNNEI. The CDR3 DNA follows: TGTGCCAGCAGTGGCCTACTAGCAGCGTACGAGCAGTACTTC. Translated, it gives CASSGLLAAYEQYF.

The V call is TRBV19, the J call TRBJ1-6, with 11 bases identical to TRBD1. The CDR3 is 16 amino acids. The J segment lost 10 bases and the V segment lost 6 bases, leaving 11 bases of the junction unmatched. The germline gives CDR1 LNHDA, CDR2 SQIVND (reference sequence). The CDR3 sequence: CASSIRLGQGASPLHF. CDR3 nucleotides: TGTGCCAGTAGCATCCGCCTCGGACAGGGGGCCTCACCCCTCCACTTT.

V gene TRBV5-8 combines with J gene TRBJ1-5; no firm D call. Germline V gene data show CDR1 as SGHTS and CDR2 as YDEGEE. The CDR3 runs to 14 residues. Trimming removed 4 bases from V and 2 bases from J, with 10 bases in between. In DNA form, the CDR3 reads TGTGCCAGCAGCCAGCTCCGGGGCAATCAGCCCCAGCATTTT. Residues: CASSQLRGNQPQHF.

In this sample, this clone turned up a few times. The rearrangement joins TRBV5-1 to TRBJ1-1; the D gene is possibly TRBD1 (5 bases). Trimming took off 4 bases at V and 1 base at J, with 11 bases between the two ends. In germline, CDR1 is SGHRS, CDR2 YFSETQ. CDR3 size: 14 residues. The CDR3 loop reads CASSPGRGNTEAFF. As DNA, the CDR3 is TGCGCCAGCAGCCCCGGAAGGGGGAACACTGAAGCTTTCTTT.

This rearrangement joins TRBV24-1 to TRBJ2-3, with 10 bases fitting TRBD1. J gave up 3 bases and V 4 bases, and 6 bases lay outside the gene matches. This CDR3 region has 16 residues. Germline V gene sequence: CDR1 KGHDR, CDR2 SFDVKD. CDR3 DNA: TGTGCCACCAGTGACCCGACAGGGGGCGCGACAGATACGCAGTATTTT. Its protein is CATSDPTGGATDTQYF.

The genes are TRBV3-1 (or the pseudogene TRBV3-2) and TRBJ1-2; D gene uncertain. This CDR3 spans 14 amino acids. Trimming stripped 1 base from V and 8 bases from J, with 14 bases between. CDR1 LGHDT and CDR2 YNNKEL come from the germline V gene (reference sequence). The CDR3 DNA is TGTGCCAGCAGCCAAGGACGGGGAAGGGAGGGCTACACCTTC. It specifies CASSQGRGREGYTF.

The rearrangement uses TRBV5-1 and TRBJ1-1; no clear D gene. The germline gives CDR1 SGHRS, CDR2 YFSETQ. The CDR3 sequence is 14 residues long. Trimming cost V 0 bases and J 1 base, with 7 bases left between them. The CDR3, as DNA: TGCGCCAGCAGCTTGGACATCTCGAACACTGAAGCTTTCTTT. Translating it yields CASSLDISNTEAFF.

The chain carries TRBV4-3 and TRBJ2-7; D possibly corresponds to TRBD2 (6 bases). The V gene lost 0 bases and the J gene lost 0 bases, with 6 bases spanning the gap. Per germline, CDR1 LGHNA and CDR2 YSLEER. The CDR3 spans 14 residues. The CDR3 DNA reads as TGCGCCAGCAGCCAAGATAGCGGCTCCTACGAGCAGTACTTC. Residues: CASSQDSGSYEQYF.

Only one count was recorded for this clone. The chain joins TRBV10-1 to TRBJ1-1, with D perhaps matching TRBD1 (5 bases). V was clipped by 3 bases and J by 11 bases, with 16 bases between them. The CDR3 sequence is 13 residues long. Germline values: CDR1 WNHNN, CDR2 SYGVQD (reference sequence). The CDR3 sequence: CASSEQSGGRAFF. Here the CDR3 DNA reads TGCGCCAGCAGTGAACAATCGGGGGGTCGTGCTTTCTTT.

J is TRBJ2-1 and V is TRBV19, with D possibly being TRBD1 (5 bases). CDR3 length equals 15 residues. Germline V gives CDR1 LNHDA, CDR2 SQIVND (reference sequence). V was cut by 1 base and J by 5 bases, with 12 bases left in between. The CDR3: CASSIGAQENNEQFF. In DNA, the CDR3 is TGTGCCAGTAGTATAGGGGCACAGGAAAACAATGAGCAGTTCTTC. Using reference TRBV19 and TRBJ2-1 for the parts outside the CDR3, the full variable domain is DGGITQSPKYLFRKEGQNVTLSCEQNLNHDAMYWYRQDPGQGLRLIYYSQIVNDFQKGDIAEGYSVSREKKESFPLTVTSAQKNPTAFYLCASSIGAQENNEQFFGPGTRLTVL.

The V gene is TRBV5-4, the J gene TRBJ2-7; the D is unclear. With 4 bases removed from V and 2 bases from J, the gap between germline ends came to 16 bases. This CDR3 comprises 15 residues. In germline, CDR1 is SGHNT, CDR2 YYREEE (reference sequence). This CDR3 is CASSGPASQPYEQYF. The CDR3 nucleotides read TGTGCCAGCAGCGGGCCGGCGTCCCAACCCTACGAGCAGTACTTC. Supplemented by reference TRBV5-4 and TRBJ2-7, the full variable domain reads ETGVTQSPTHLIKTRGQQVTLRCSSQSGHNTVSWYQQALGQGPQFIFQYYREEENGRGNFPPRFSGLQFPNYSSELNVNALELDDSALYLCASSGPASQPYEQYFGPGTRLTVT.

The chain uses TRBV19 and TRBJ1-3; 10 nucleotides line up with TRBD1. Germline CDR1 and CDR2: LNHDA and SQIVND (reference sequence). CDR3 size: 16 residues. Trimming cost V 4 bases and J 8 bases; bases outside gene matches: 11. CDR3 sequence reads: CASSTTGTGVGDTIYF. In nucleotides, the CDR3 is TGTGCCAGTAGTACCACCGGGACAGGGGTCGGCGACACCATATATTTT.

The chain employs TRBV3-1 (or the pseudogene TRBV3-2) and TRBJ2-5; TRBD2 might be the D (6 bases). The CDR3 contains 14 residues. V gave up 4 bases and J gave up 2 bases, with 11 bases separating them. From germline, CDR1 is LGHDT and CDR2 YNNKEL (reference sequence). In DNA, the CDR3 is TGTGCCAGCAGCCTCGGGAGTCAGCAAGAGACCCAGTACTTC. It is translated as CASSLGSQQETQYF.

V and J are TRBV5-1 and TRBJ1-4; the match to TRBD1 covers 7 bases. The germline gives CDR1 SGHRS, CDR2 YFSETQ. The trim removed 1 base at V and 4 bases at J, leaving 1 base unmatched. The CDR3 runs 14 residues. This CDR3 reads CASSLQGVNEKLFF. Here the CDR3 DNA reads TGCGCCAGCAGCTTGCAGGGGGTTAATGAAAAACTGTTTTTT.

The chain is built from TRBV4-3 and TRBJ1-2; D perhaps matches TRBD1 (6 bases). Trimming took 0 bases from V and 8 from J, leaving 13 bases between them. Germline loops: CDR1 LGHNA, CDR2 YSLEER. The CDR3 totals 14 residues. CDR3 amino acids: CASSQDWGPAGYTF. The CDR3 DNA sequence: TGCGCCAGCAGCCAAGATTGGGGGCCCGCGGGCTACACCTTC.

The gene calls are TRBV30 and TRBJ2-2; D perhaps matches TRBD2 (6 bases). The CDR3 is made up of 14 amino acids. The V gene lost 4 bases and the J gene lost 3 bases, with 12 bases spanning the gap. Germline V gene lookup returns CDR1 GTSNPN and CDR2 SVGIG (reference sequence). The CDR3 region has the DNA TGTGCCTGGATTCCGGGACTTTACACCGGGGAGCTGTTTTTT. It is translated as CAWIPGLYTGELFF.

The rearrangement joins TRBV18 to TRBJ2-5; D is unresolved. Trimming removed 6 bases from V and 5 bases from J, with 19 bases in between. The CDR3 is 15 residues long. CDR1 and CDR2 from the germline V gene are KGHSH and LQKENI. CDR3 nucleotides: TGTGCCAGCTCCGTTTTCTCCCAGGCGCCGGAGACCCAGTACTTC. It encodes CASSVFSQAPETQYF.

The V call is TRBV6-5, the J call TRBJ1-2; D uncertain. Per germline, CDR1 MNHEY and CDR2 SVGAGI. Deletions cut 2 bases from V and 4 bases from J, with 11 bases between. CDR3 length: 14 amino acids. In nucleotides, the CDR3 is TGTGCCAGCAGTTACGCGGGCGGAAGCTATGGCTACACCTTC. It yields the protein CASSYAGGSYGYTF.

V and J are TRBV28 and TRBJ1-5; D remains ambiguous. CDR1 and CDR2 (germline): MDHEN, SYDVKM. This CDR3 contains 14 residues. V gave up 6 bases and J gave up 4 bases, with 13 bases separating them. Written as DNA, the CDR3 is TGTGCCAGCAGAAACCCGGGTGATAATCAGCCCCAGCATTTT. It codes for CASRNPGDNQPQHF.